A single sample gave rise to the 31 T cell receptor beta chains below, sequenced in a study of OX40 agonist ivuxolimab in advanced cancers. Assay: immunoSEQ multiplex PCR; the TCRdb copy retains only in-frame clones and omits some. Here the sample spans about 59,000 clones, 84% being singletons. The specimen was CD4+ or CD8+ T cells sorted from blood, collected in a trial of the OX40 agonist ivuxolimab. The origin of the receptors is an adult with an advanced solid tumor such as melanoma, head and neck, liver or kidney cancer.

The V call is TRBV19, the J call TRBJ1-1, with 9 positions matching TRBD1. There are 17 residues in the CDR3. Losses at the gene ends were 6 bases for V and 0 bases for J; bases not matched to a gene: 11. CDR1 and CDR2 (germline): LNHDA, SQIVND (reference sequence). In nucleotides, the CDR3 is TGTGCCAGTAGGACAGCACCGGGACAGGGTTTGAACACTGAAGCTTTCTTT. It is translated as CASRTAPGQGLNTEAFF.

This chain joins TRBV27 and TRBJ2-5; tentatively, D is TRBD2 (5 bases). The V gene's germline CDR1 is MNHEY and CDR2 SMNVEV (reference sequence). Deletions cut 6 bases from V and 1 base from J, with 12 bases between. The CDR3 consists of 14 residues. CDR3 loop: CASRAAGPQETQYF. CDR3 DNA: TGTGCCAGCAGGGCCGCGGGCCCCCAAGAGACCCAGTACTTC.

This clone is a singleton in its sample. The chain has TRBV14 and TRBJ1-1, with unresolved D. Per germline, CDR1 SGHDN and CDR2 FVKESK. The CDR3 has 13 residues. V lost 0 bases and J 3 bases, leaving 5 bases between the germline ends. CDR3 nucleotide sequence: TGTGCCAGCAGCCAAGAATGGGACACTGAAGCTTTCTTT. Translation gives CASSQEWDTEAFF.

The chain has TRBV4-1 and TRBJ2-2; 11 bases map to TRBD2. CDR3 length: 16 residues. Germline CDR1 MGHRA, CDR2 YSYEKL. Germline trimming cut 5 bases from V and 3 bases from J; bases unmatched to any gene: 5. Written as DNA, the CDR3 is TGCGCCAGCAGCAGATATAGCGGGAGGGACACCGGGGAGCTGTTTTTT. It specifies CASSRYSGRDTGELFF.

The rearrangement uses TRBV5-5 and TRBJ1-2; the D gene is possibly TRBD1 (5 bases). This CDR3 is built from 13 residues. V was shortened by 2 bases and J by 3 bases, with 8 bases between the two germline ends. Germline V gene sequence: CDR1 SGHKS, CDR2 YYEKEE (reference sequence). The CDR3 region is CASSFRRDYGYTF. The CDR3 DNA reads as TGTGCCAGCAGCTTCCGCAGGGACTATGGCTACACCTTC.

The V call is TRBV7-2, the J call TRBJ1-4; 10 positions agree with TRBD1. The junction had 7 bases not matched to a gene; V was cut back by 5 bases and J by 10 bases. This CDR3 is built from 14 residues. Looked up from germline, CDR1 is SGHTA and CDR2 is FQGNSA. The CDR3 nucleotides are TGTGCCAGCAGCGTCGCGACAGGGGGCGGAAAACTGTTTTTT. Encoded protein: CASSVATGGGKLFF.

The rearrangement links TRBV28 to TRBJ1-2; 10 bases map to TRBD1. CDR1 and CDR2 from the germline V gene are MDHEN and SYDVKM. The V segment lost 5 bases and the J segment 2 bases; nucleotides outside the gene matches: 11. The CDR3 contains 17 residues. The CDR3 loop is CASSPWTGGNGNYGYTF. CDR3 in DNA: TGTGCCAGCAGTCCCTGGACAGGGGGGAACGGCAACTATGGCTACACCTTC.

This chain links TRBV28 with TRBJ2-5; maybe TRBD2 (5 bases). The length of the CDR3 is 15 residues. Germline CDR1 and CDR2: MDHEN and SYDVKM. V was pared by 7 bases and J by 4 bases, with 19 bases between. This CDR3 reads CASTPGKEALETQYF. The CDR3 coding sequence is TGTGCCAGCACCCCGGGGAAGGAGGCGCTAGAGACCCAGTACTTC.

The chain employs TRBV5-4 and TRBJ2-3; D call uncertain. V dropped 4 bases and J dropped 4 bases, with 19 bases sitting between them. The CDR3 contains 16 residues. CDR1 is SGHNT and CDR2 is YYREEE in the germline V gene (reference sequence). This CDR3 reads CASSRPRTGRADTQYF. CDR3 nucleotides: TGTGCCAGCAGCCGCCCCCGAACCGGAAGGGCAGATACGCAGTATTTT.

V is TRBV30 and J is TRBJ2-7; 11 bases fit TRBD2. CDR3 size: 13 residues. Germline V gives CDR1 GTSNPN, CDR2 SVGIG (reference sequence). V dropped 5 bases and J dropped 4; count of bases not matched to a gene: 4. For the CDR3, the DNA is TGTGCCTGGGAGACTAGCGGGAATTACGAGCAGTACTTC. It yields the protein CAWETSGNYEQYF.

The rearrangement links TRBV25-1 to TRBJ2-6, with 9 bases fitting TRBD1. V shed 5 bases, J shed 0 bases, and the junction held 8 bases outside the gene matches. The CDR3 is 18 amino acids. Germline-derived CDR1 and CDR2 are MGHDK and SYGVNS. The CDR3 loop is CASSPAGTGRSGANVLTF. The CDR3 coding sequence is TGTGCCAGCAGTCCCGCCGGGACAGGGCGCTCTGGGGCCAACGTCCTGACTTTC.

This sequence joins TRBV5-1 and TRBJ1-3; D is possibly TRBD1 (5 bases). The CDR3 sequence is 17 residues long. V was shortened by 0 bases and J by 3 bases, with 16 bases between the two germline ends. CDR1 and CDR2 (germline): SGHRS, YFSETQ. The CDR3 bases are TGCGCCAGCAGCTTGGGCCAGGGAACCCTGTATGGAAACACCATATATTTT. It translates to CASSLGQGTLYGNTIYF.

The chain joins TRBV2 to TRBJ1-6; tentative D call: TRBD1 (5 bases). The ends were cut back, 4 bases at V and 4 bases at J, with 11 bases in the middle. Per germline, CDR1 SNHLY and CDR2 FYNNEI. The CDR3 is made up of 15 amino acids. This CDR3 is CASSARTYYNSPLHF. In DNA form, the CDR3 reads TGTGCCAGCAGTGCTCGGACATATTATAATTCACCCCTCCACTTT.

CDR3 nucleotides: TGTGCCAGCAGTTTGAGGGGCAGGGTCACTGAAGCTTTCTTT. This gives the protein CASSLRGRVTEAFF. The chain joins TRBV28 to TRBJ1-1, with D perhaps matching TRBD1 (5 bases). CDR1 MDHEN and CDR2 SYDVKM come from the germline V gene. Trimming removed 3 bases at V and 4 bases at J, with 12 bases between. This CDR3 region has 14 residues.

This sequence joins TRBV6-6 and TRBJ2-2, with D possibly TRBD2 on 5 matching bases. Trimming took off 2 bases at V and 5 bases at J, with 6 bases between the two ends. The CDR3 consists of 13 residues. The V gene's germline CDR1 is MNHNY and CDR2 SVGAGI (reference sequence). The CDR3 DNA sequence: TGTGCCAGCAGTTACCCGGGGACCGGGGAGCTGTTTTTT. Residues: CASSYPGTGELFF.

This clone was observed once. This rearrangement joins TRBV6-5 to TRBJ2-7, with 9 bases aligning to TRBD2. The V segment lost 2 bases and the J segment 4 bases; nucleotides outside the gene matches: 3. Germline CDR1 MNHEY, CDR2 SVGAGI. The CDR3 is made up of 14 amino acids. CDR3 residues: CASSYVSGSYEQYF. CDR3 DNA: TGTGCCAGCAGTTACGTTAGCGGGAGTTACGAGCAGTACTTC.

Concerning this clone itself: This sample includes further DNA sequences coding for the same CDR3. The CDR3 DNA is TGTGCCAGCAGCCAAGGAACAGGGCCAATTGTTGAACAGTACTTC. Translated: CASSQGTGPIVEQYF. The V gene is TRBV4-2, the J gene TRBJ2-7; a weak D match, TRBD1 (6 bases). CDR1 LGHNA and CDR2 YNFKEQ come from the germline V gene. The germline V and J ends were trimmed by 1 base and 10 bases, with 20 bases remaining between them. The length of the CDR3 is 15 residues.

Here the CDR3 reads CASSSSLAGGIAKNIQYF. Written as DNA, the CDR3 is TGTGCCAGCAGCTCGAGTCTAGCGGGAGGAATAGCCAAAAACATTCAGTACTTC. V usage is TRBV7-9 and J usage is TRBJ2-4, with 11 nucleotides matching TRBD2. The length of the CDR3 is 18 residues. Trimming at V came to 4 bases and at J to 0 bases, leaving 8 bases not matched to a gene. Germline V gene lookup returns CDR1 SEHNR and CDR2 FQNEAQ (reference sequence).

V is TRBV4-1 and J is TRBJ1-4; D is uncertain. V was shortened by 0 bases and J by 6 bases, with 11 bases between the two germline ends. The germline V gene has CDR1 MGHRA and CDR2 YSYEKL. This CDR3 has 15 amino acids. CDR3: CASSQDTQAYEKLFF. The CDR3 nucleotides are TGCGCCAGCAGCCAAGATACCCAGGCCTATGAAAAACTGTTTTTT.

This chain uses TRBV7-9 with TRBJ2-1; tentatively, D is TRBD1 (6 bases). The V and J ends lost 3 bases and 4 bases respectively, with 13 bases between them. In germline, CDR1 is SEHNR, CDR2 FQNEAQ (reference sequence). The CDR3 spans 15 residues. In nucleotides, the CDR3 is TGTGCCAGCAGCTTCTTAGGGGGTCCATACAATGAGCAGTTCTTC. Translating it yields CASSFLGGPYNEQFF. Looking up the rest from reference TRBV7-9 and TRBJ2-1 gives the full variable domain: DTGVSQNPRHKITKRGQNVTFRCDPISEHNRLYWYRQTLGQGPEFLTYFQNEAQLEKSRLLSDRFSAERPKGSFSTLEIQRTEQGDSAMYLCASSFLGGPYNEQFFGPGTRLTVL.

The chain joins TRBV10-3 to TRBJ2-1; D remains unclear. Per germline, CDR1 ENHRY and CDR2 SYGVKD. Trimming took 2 bases from V and 15 from J, leaving 17 bases between them. CDR3 size: 13 residues. DNA of the CDR3: TGTGCCATCAGTGAGGGATATGGGCAAGGTTCGTTCTTC. It encodes CAISEGYGQGSFF.

This clone was counted a few times. This chain links TRBV7-3 with TRBJ2-1, with TRBD2 matching 10 bases. The germline gives CDR1 SGHTA, CDR2 FQGTGA. V lost 4 bases, J lost 7 bases, and 1 base stayed unmatched. CDR3 size: 13 residues. Here the CDR3 reads CASSWGLANEQFF. In nucleotides, the CDR3 is TGTGCCAGCAGCTGGGGACTAGCGAATGAGCAGTTCTTC.

The CDR3 reads CASSLRVDYTF. CDR3 nucleotide sequence: TGTGCCAGCAGCCTCAGGGTGGACTACACCTTC. The rearrangement links TRBV28 to TRBJ1-2; possibly TRBD1 for D (5 bases). With 6 bases removed from V and 10 bases from J, the gap between germline ends came to 12 bases. This CDR3 is built from 11 residues. Germline CDR1 reads MDHEN; CDR2 reads SYDVKM.

The chain has TRBV5-4 and TRBJ2-5, with D maybe TRBD2 (6 bases). With 5 bases removed from V and 1 base from J, the gap between germline ends came to 18 bases. CDR3 length: 16 residues. Per germline, CDR1 SGHNT and CDR2 YYREEE (reference sequence). CDR3 sequence reads: CASSLSSGGVQETQYF. Written as DNA, the CDR3 is TGTGCCAGCAGTTTATCCTCAGGAGGGGTCCAAGAGACCCAGTACTTC.

The rearrangement uses TRBV19 and TRBJ1-2; D is unresolved. The CDR3 spans 13 residues. V was clipped by 3 bases and J by 4 bases, with 9 bases between them. Germline V gives CDR1 LNHDA, CDR2 SQIVND (reference sequence). The CDR3 is CASSMSWGYGYTF. The CDR3 coding sequence is TGTGCCAGTAGTATGAGCTGGGGCTATGGCTACACCTTC.

The rearrangement joins TRBV7-8 to TRBJ1-1; 7 bases match TRBD1. The V gene's germline CDR1 is SGHVS and CDR2 FQNEAQ. The CDR3 runs 14 residues. Trimming took 3 bases from V and 3 from J; bases not matched to a gene: 4. CDR3 residues: CASSLRDRHTEAFF. For the CDR3, the DNA is TGTGCCAGCAGCTTGCGGGACAGACACACTGAAGCTTTCTTT.

The chain uses TRBV10-2 and TRBJ1-5; D remains unclear. The germline CDR1 and CDR2 sequences are WSHSY and SAAADI. V was clipped by 6 bases and J by 4 bases, with 10 bases between them. The CDR3 totals 13 residues. CDR3 region: CASSETRNQPQHF. The CDR3 coding sequence is TGCGCCAGCAGCGAGACGCGGAATCAGCCCCAGCATTTT.

This chain links TRBV9 with TRBJ1-1; tentative D call: TRBD1 (5 bases). The length of the CDR3 is 13 residues. Germline CDR1 is SGDLS and CDR2 is YYNGEE. Trimming stripped 0 bases from V and 8 bases from J, with 11 bases between. CDR3 residues: CASSVEVRTEAFF. The CDR3 DNA reads as TGTGCCAGCAGCGTAGAGGTTAGGACAGAAGCTTTCTTT.

The chain combines TRBV19 with TRBJ2-2; 10 nucleotides align to TRBD1. This CDR3 comprises 15 residues. J gave up 7 bases and V 5 bases, and 7 bases lay outside the gene matches. Germline CDR1 is LNHDA and CDR2 is SQIVND (reference sequence). As DNA, the CDR3 is TGTGCCAGTAGTCCTCGACAGGGGGCGAACGGGGAGCTGTTTTTT. Its translation: CASSPRQGANGELFF.

J is TRBJ1-5 and V is TRBV28; 7 nucleotides align to TRBD1. After removal of 3 bases from V and 2 bases from J, the junction contained 1 base not matched to a gene. The CDR3 contains 14 residues. From germline, CDR1 is MDHEN and CDR2 SYDVKM. The CDR3 is CASSFGQGNQPQHF. DNA of the CDR3: TGTGCCAGCAGTTTCGGACAGGGCAATCAGCCCCAGCATTTT.

The chain links TRBV7-2 to TRBJ1-1, with D hard to call. The V end was cut by 1 base, the J end by 0 bases, with 12 bases between. This CDR3 is 16 amino acids long. The germline V gene has CDR1 SGHTA and CDR2 FQGNSA. The CDR3 region is CASSLGGFYMNTEAFF. CDR3 coding DNA: TGTGCCAGCAGCTTAGGTGGGTTTTACATGAACACTGAAGCTTTCTTT.